A single sample gave rise to the 18 T cell receptor beta chains below, sequenced in a study of T cells in Graves' hyperthyroidism and ophthalmopathy. Template material for amplifying TCR beta CDR3 regions consisted of RNA transcripts. The HTBI primer set was used in a first-round RT-PCR of the TCR CDR3. From the multiplex PCR reads, TCRdb called clonotypes with MiXCR, one entry per CDR3 protein. The table has 300,000 to 400,000 distinct CDR3 sequences, 21% seen once. The sequenced sample consisted of blood. Receptors were obtained from a woman between 50 and 59 years old with Graves' hyperthyroidism.

Turning to this clonotype: A read error is possible here, since a much larger clone lies one base away. V gene TRBV18 combines with J gene TRBJ2-1; 9 nucleotides agree with TRBD1. The germline CDR1 and CDR2 sequences are KGHSH and LQKENI. CDR3 length equals 17 residues. CDR3 sequence (DNA): TGTGCCAGCTCACCACGACAGGGGGAACGCTCCTACAATGAGCAGCTCTTC. Protein sequence: CASSPRQGERSYNEQLF.

The sample holds a few counts of this clonotype. The J gene is TRBJ2-7, the V gene TRBV5-5; no firm D call. Germline CDR1 reads SGHKS; CDR2 reads YYEKEE (reference sequence). The germline V and J ends were trimmed by 4 bases and 0 bases, with 14 bases remaining between them. The CDR3 spans 15 residues. The CDR3 DNA is TGTGCCAGCAGCGTGGAGTACGGTTCCTCCTACGAGCAGTACTTC. Its protein product is CASSVEYGSSYEQYF.

This clonotype appeared many times. This chain connects TRBV2 to TRBJ1-1; 9 bases are shared with TRBD1. Looked up from germline, CDR1 is SNHLY and CDR2 is FYNNEI. Trimming at V came to 5 bases and at J to 5 bases, leaving 6 bases not matched to a gene. This CDR3 is 14 amino acids long. The CDR3 sequence: CASSYPDRGTEAFF. CDR3 sequence (DNA): TGTGCCAGCAGTTATCCGGACAGGGGTACTGAAGCTTTCTTT.

This clonotype came up a few times. The V gene is TRBV20-1, the J gene TRBJ1-2; TRBD1 aligns across 11 bases. CDR3 length equals 11 residues. The V segment lost 5 bases and the J segment 8 bases; nucleotides outside the gene matches: 1. Germline CDR1 is DFQATT and CDR2 is SNEGSKA (reference sequence). CDR3 nucleotides: TGCAGTGCTGGACAGGGGGCGGGCTACACCTTC. It is translated as CSAGQGAGYTF.

The chain links TRBV3-1 to TRBJ2-5; D may be TRBD1 (5 bases). The germline gives CDR1 LGHDT, CDR2 YNNKEL (reference sequence). The CDR3 is 13 amino acids. Between the trimmed V and J ends, which lost 2 bases and 5 bases, there was a span of 9 bases. For the CDR3, the DNA is TGTGCCAGCAGCCAATGGGCAGGGGAGACCCAGTACTTC. Its protein product is CASSQWAGETQYF.

This sequence joins TRBV2 and TRBJ2-3; 11 bases agree with TRBD2. CDR3 length: 16 residues. V lost 7 bases to trimming and J lost 1 base; unmatched junction nucleotides: 7. Germline V lookup: CDR1 SNHLY, CDR2 FYNNEI. CDR3 DNA sequence: TGTGCCAGCAACCAAAAGGGACTAGCGGGCACAGATACGCAGTATTTT. It specifies CASNQKGLAGTDTQYF.

This rearrangement joins TRBV25-1 to TRBJ1-4, with TRBD1 matching 7 bases. V trimming: 5 bases; J trimming: 0 bases; junction bases outside the gene matches: 6. The CDR3 is 16 amino acids. Germline lookup yields CDR1 MGHDK and CDR2 SYGVNS. Here the CDR3 reads CASSYRTGATNEKLFF. DNA of the CDR3: TGTGCCAGCAGTTACAGAACAGGGGCAACTAATGAAAAACTGTTTTTT.

V usage is TRBV7-9 and J usage is TRBJ2-5; D unresolved. Trimming left V 4 bases short and J 4 bases short, with 10 bases between. The CDR3 is 13 residues long. CDR1 SEHNR and CDR2 FQNEAQ come from the germline V gene (reference sequence). CDR3 amino acids: CASSYKDRETQYF. In DNA, the CDR3 is TGTGCCAGCAGCTATAAGGACCGAGAGACCCAGTACTTC.

This clonotype has more than one count but fewer than ten. J is TRBJ2-1 and V is TRBV11-3; no clear D. The germline gives CDR1 SGHNT, CDR2 YENEEA. The V end was cut by 3 bases, the J end by 9 bases, with 15 bases between. The CDR3 extends over 14 amino acids. DNA for the CDR3: TGTGCCAGCAGCTTCGGACCCAATCCCAGTGAGCAGTTCTTC. This translates into CASSFGPNPSEQFF. The whole variable domain, filled in from reference TRBV11-3 and TRBJ2-1, reads EAGVVQSPRYKIIEKKQPVAFWCNPISGHNTLYWYLQNLGQGPELLIRYENEEAVDDSQLPKDRFSAERLKGVDSTLKIQPAELGDSAVYLCASSFGPNPSEQFFGPGTRLTVL.

This clonotype was seen many times. The V call is TRBV20-1, the J call TRBJ2-3, with 11 bases aligning to TRBD2. J gave up 3 bases and V 6 bases, and 14 bases lay outside the gene matches. Per the germline V gene, CDR1 is DFQATT and CDR2 is SNEGSKA (reference sequence). This CDR3 has 17 residues. CDR3 in amino acids: CSAVFASGGLLTDTQYF. The CDR3 DNA sequence: TGCAGTGCAGTCTTCGCTAGCGGGGGGCTTCTAACAGATACGCAGTATTTT.

This clonotype was seen ten or more times. The genes are TRBV11-1 and TRBJ2-3; no firm D call. The CDR3 totals 16 residues. Per germline, CDR1 SGHAT and CDR2 FQDESV (reference sequence). Trimming shortened V by 5 bases and J by 1 base, and 16 bases separated the two germline ends. As DNA, the CDR3 is TGTGCCAGCAGCAAAAGGGAACTTATAGGCACAGATACGCAGTATTTT. It specifies CASSKRELIGTDTQYF.

This clonotype was counted a few times. The chain couples TRBV6-1 to TRBJ1-1; D gene uncertain. The ends were cut back, 2 bases at V and 11 bases at J, with 15 bases in the middle. The germline V gene has CDR1 MNHNS and CDR2 SASEGT. The CDR3 length is 13 residues. CDR3 bases: TGTGCCAGCAGTGAAACTAGTGGGCTTGAGGCTTTCTTT. This codes for CASSETSGLEAFF.

This clonotype showed up many times. The chain uses TRBV20-1 and TRBJ1-5; D may be TRBD1 (6 bases). The CDR3 extends over 13 amino acids. CDR1 and CDR2 from the germline V gene are DFQATT and SNEGSKA (reference sequence). V lost 6 bases to trimming and J lost 2 bases, with 11 bases between them. For the CDR3, the DNA is TGCAGTGCGCAGGGGTCGGGCAATCAGCCCCAGCATTTT. It is translated as CSAQGSGNQPQHF.

This clonotype has at least ten counts. The chain has TRBV28 and TRBJ2-6; TRBD1 matches 12 bases. V dropped 6 bases and J dropped 3; count of bases not matched to a gene: 9. CDR1 and CDR2 from the germline V gene are MDHEN and SYDVKM. There are 18 residues in the CDR3. CDR3 loop: CASSWGDRGRSGANVLTF. CDR3 nucleotide sequence: TGTGCCAGCAGCTGGGGGGACAGGGGGCGGAGTGGGGCCAACGTCCTGACTTTC.

Concerning this clonotype itself: Germline and junction disagree at one end, which may indicate a read error. V and J are TRBV5-1 and TRBJ2-2; D remains unclear. Germline CDR1 is SGHRS and CDR2 is YFSETQ. The CDR3 is 15 residues long. The CDR3 DNA sequence: TGCGCCAACAGCTCCGGACCCGTCTCCGGCGGGGAGCTGTTTTTT. Its translation: CANSSGPVSGGELFF.

In this sample, this clonotype turned up many times. The chain links TRBV12-3 or TRBV12-4 to TRBJ1-5; D is ambiguous. The CDR3 extends over 16 amino acids. Trimming shortened V by 7 bases and J by 0 bases, and 16 bases separated the two germline ends. The CDR3 region has the DNA TGTGCCAGCACCATAAGGCGGATAGATAGCAATCAGCCCCAGCATTTT. This gives the protein CASTIRRIDSNQPQHF.

This clonotype appeared many times. The chain employs TRBV7-9 and TRBJ2-7; 8 bases line up with TRBD2. The CDR3 contains 14 residues. The ends lost 0 bases at V and 2 bases at J; junction bases unmatched: 0. The germline CDR1 and CDR2 sequences are SEHNR and FQNEAQ (reference sequence). CDR3 sequence reads: CASSLAAGAYEQYF. In DNA form, the CDR3 reads TGTGCCAGCAGCTTAGCAGCGGGAGCCTACGAGCAGTACTTC.

This clonotype turned up a few times. This rearrangement joins TRBV20-1 to TRBJ2-1; D is possibly TRBD1 (6 bases). V lost 0 bases and J lost 6, with 21 bases in between. The CDR3 totals 17 residues. The germline V gene encodes CDR1 DFQATT and CDR2 SNEGSKA (reference sequence). The CDR3 DNA reads TGCAGTGCTAGAGATCCCAGGGGCGCATCTCTTCTCAATGAGCAGTTCTTC. This sequence encodes CSARDPRGASLLNEQFF.